The TCR beta chain described here comes from a study of T-cell reconstitution after alpha-beta-depleted transplantation in children. A library of TCRbeta sequences, prepared with unique molecular identifiers, was generated. MiXCR was run by TCRdb on the PCR reads, yielding one entry per CDR3 protein. The sample has just over 950,000 distinct CDR3 sequences, 25% to 30% seen once. Study observations and caveats: Newly produced T cells mostly accounted for T-cell counts and diversity one year post-transplant.

This clonotype was seen only a few times. Its antigen is still unknown. Trimming left V 5 bases short and J 0 bases short, with 19 bases between. The CDR3 loop spans 17 amino acids. Germline lookup yields CDR1 DFQATT and CDR2 SNEGSKA (reference sequence). This receptor was taken from a boy under three years old who had a stem cell transplant for SCID, so the T cells may come from the graft donor. The chain links TRBV20-1 to TRBJ1-4; a weak D match, TRBD1 (5 bases). This sample comprised PBMCs, mostly from graft donor cells, obtained 360 days after TCRalphabeta/CD19-depleted stem cell transplant. The CDR3 loop reads CSAGGGLGRATNEKLFF. Written as DNA, the CDR3 is TGCAGTGCTGGGGGAGGTTTAGGTCGGGCAACTAATGAAAAACTGTTTTTT.